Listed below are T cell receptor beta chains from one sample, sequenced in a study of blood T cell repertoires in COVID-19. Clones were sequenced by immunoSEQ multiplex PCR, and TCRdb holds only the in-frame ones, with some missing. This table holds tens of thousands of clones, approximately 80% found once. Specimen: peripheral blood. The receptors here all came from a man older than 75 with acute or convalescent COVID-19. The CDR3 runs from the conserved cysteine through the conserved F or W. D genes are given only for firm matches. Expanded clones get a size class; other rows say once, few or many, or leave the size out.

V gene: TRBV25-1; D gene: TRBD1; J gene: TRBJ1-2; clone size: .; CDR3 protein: CASSESHRGGYGYTF; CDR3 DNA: TGTGCCAGCAGTGAATCCCACAGGGGGGGCTATGGCTACACCTTC
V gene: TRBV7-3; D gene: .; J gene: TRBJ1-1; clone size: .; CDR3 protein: CASSPSPGQNTEAFF; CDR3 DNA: TGTGCCAGCAGCCCCTCCCCGGGACAGAACACTGAAGCTTTCTTT
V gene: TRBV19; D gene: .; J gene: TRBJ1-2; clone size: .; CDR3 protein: CASTPGFNYGYTF; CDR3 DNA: TGTGCCAGTACCCCGGGTTTCAACTATGGCTACACCTTC
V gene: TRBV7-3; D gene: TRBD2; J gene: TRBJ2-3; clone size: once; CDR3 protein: CASSLTASGGADTQYF; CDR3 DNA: TGTGCCAGCAGCTTAACAGCTAGCGGGGGTGCAGATACGCAGTATTTT
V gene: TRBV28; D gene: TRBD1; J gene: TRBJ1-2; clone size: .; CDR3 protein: CASSLAGQGARGYTF; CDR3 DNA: TGTGCCAGCAGTTTAGCTGGACAGGGGGCGCGCGGCTACACCTTC
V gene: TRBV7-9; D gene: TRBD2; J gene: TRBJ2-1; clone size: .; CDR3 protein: CASTYQLAGDNNEQFF; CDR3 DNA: TGTGCCAGCACTTACCAACTAGCGGGGGACAACAATGAGCAGTTCTTC
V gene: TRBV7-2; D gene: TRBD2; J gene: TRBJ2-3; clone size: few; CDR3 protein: CASSSSGGAYTQYF; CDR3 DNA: TGTGCCAGCAGCTCTAGCGGGGGGGCGTATACGCAGTATTTT
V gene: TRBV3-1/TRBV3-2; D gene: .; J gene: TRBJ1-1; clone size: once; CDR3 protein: CASSLGEAEAFF; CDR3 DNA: TGTGCCAGCAGCCTTGGGGAGGCTGAAGCTTTCTTT
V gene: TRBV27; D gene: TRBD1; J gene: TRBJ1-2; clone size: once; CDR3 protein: CASSPGTGYYGYTF; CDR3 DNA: TGTGCCAGCAGTCCCGGGACAGGGTACTATGGCTACACCTTC
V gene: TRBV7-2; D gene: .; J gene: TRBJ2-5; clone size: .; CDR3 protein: CASSLGYGGQETQYF; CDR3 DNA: TGTGCCAGCAGCTTAGGCTATGGCGGCCAAGAGACCCAGTACTTC
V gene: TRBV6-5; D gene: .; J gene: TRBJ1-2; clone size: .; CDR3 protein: CASRDSLYGYTF; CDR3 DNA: TGTGCCAGCAGAGACAGCCTTTATGGCTACACCTTC
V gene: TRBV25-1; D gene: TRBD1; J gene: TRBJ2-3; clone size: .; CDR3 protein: CASSFPLGQGKDTQYF; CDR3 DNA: TGTGCCAGCAGTTTCCCCTTGGGACAGGGGAAAGATACGCAGTATTTT
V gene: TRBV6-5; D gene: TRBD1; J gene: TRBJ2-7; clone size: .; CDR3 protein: CASSNGQGGVYEQYF; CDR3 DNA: TGTGCCAGCAGCAATGGACAGGGGGGTGTCTACGAGCAGTACTTC
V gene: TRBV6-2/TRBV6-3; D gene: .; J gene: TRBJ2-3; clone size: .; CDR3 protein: CASSYRQVYTDTQYF; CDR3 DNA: TGTGCCAGCAGTTACAGACAGGTATACACAGATACGCAGTATTTT
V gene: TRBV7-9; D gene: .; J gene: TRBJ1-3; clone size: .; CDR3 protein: CASSLMGRSGNTIYF; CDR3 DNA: TGTGCCAGCAGCTTAATGGGGCGCTCTGGAAACACCATATATTTT
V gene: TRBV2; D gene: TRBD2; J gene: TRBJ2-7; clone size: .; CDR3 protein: CASRLAGTEQYF; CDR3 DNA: TGTGCCAGCAGACTAGCGGGGACCGAGCAGTACTTC
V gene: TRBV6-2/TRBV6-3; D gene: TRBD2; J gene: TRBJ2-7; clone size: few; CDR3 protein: CASSPSGGSYEQYF; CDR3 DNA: TGTGCCAGCAGTCCCAGCGGGGGTTCCTACGAGCAGTACTTC
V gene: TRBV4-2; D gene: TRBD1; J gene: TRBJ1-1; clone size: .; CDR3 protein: CASSQDRTGRVANTEAFF; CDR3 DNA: TGTGCCAGCAGCCAAGATAGGACAGGGCGTGTGGCGAACACTGAAGCTTTCTTT
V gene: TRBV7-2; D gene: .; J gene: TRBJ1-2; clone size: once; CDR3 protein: CASSLVAVTNYGYTF; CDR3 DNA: TGTGCCAGCAGCTTAGTGGCAGTAACTAACTATGGCTACACCTTC
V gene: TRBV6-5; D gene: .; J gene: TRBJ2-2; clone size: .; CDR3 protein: CASSYSAVQGELFF; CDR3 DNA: TGTGCCAGCAGTTACTCGGCAGTCCAGGGGGAGCTGTTTTTT